Listed here are 2 T cell receptor beta chains from one sample, sequenced in a study of cytomegalovirus exposure and HLA in healthy donors listed by TCRdb under 2017. Libraries were built with the immunoSEQ multiplex PCR assay. For the multiplex PCR, a mixture combining 60 forward primers for TCR Vbeta segments and 13 reverse primers for TCR Jbeta segments was used. TCRdb retrieved this table from immuneACCESS and kept in-frame rearrangements only. Not all clones are present; in checked studies, unresolved V genes account for under half, and no reason is known for the remainder. The sample includes around 200,000 clones, with about four fifths observed a single time. Together, the top ten hold about 2.6% of the sample. The sequencing input was PBMCs. The receptors derive from a woman between 45 and 65 years old in good health and CMV-seropositive.

The chain has TRBV7-9 and TRBJ1-1; D is unclear. Trimming took 4 bases from V and 0 from J, leaving 9 bases between them. CDR3 length equals 14 residues. Germline V CDR1 and CDR2: SEHNR, FQNEAQ (reference sequence). Here the CDR3 reads CASSYSSLNTEAFF. The CDR3 DNA reads as TGTGCCAGCAGCTATAGCTCTTTGAACACTGAAGCTTTCTTT.

The rearrangement uses TRBV23-1 and TRBJ2-7; 7 bases map to TRBD1. TRBV23-1 is given ORF status, its function remaining uncertain. V trimming: 0 bases; J trimming: 3 bases; junction bases outside the gene matches: 8. This CDR3 is built from 16 residues. For the CDR3, the DNA is TGCGCCAGCAGTCAATCCCAGTCCCGGGACAGCTACGAGCAGTACTTC. The encoded protein is CASSQSQSRDSYEQYF.